Included here is one T cell receptor beta chain sequence, with context. The data originate from a study of CD4 and CD8 cells across lung adenocarcinoma regions. The patients had localized lung adenocarcinoma, a non-small cell subtype. Trimming cost V 8 bases and J 11 bases, with 30 bases left between them. CDR1 and CDR2 from the germline V gene are MNHEY and SMNVEV (reference sequence). The CDR3 is made up of 16 amino acids. TCRdb fed the PCR reads into MiXCR, producing one record per CDR3 protein. Here the sample spans under 20,000 distinct CDR3 sequences, around 53% being singletons. The chain links TRBV27 to TRBJ2-5, with D perhaps TRBD2 (7 bases). Sequenced material: CD8+ T cells from the center of a lung tumor. The receptor was derived from a female donor with lung adenocarcinoma. The CD4 and CD8 labels of this study may be unreliable. The CDR3 DNA reads TGTGCCAGCGGGGGGGTCGGGGGCCCGGACCCAGATACGCAGTACTTC. Protein: CASGGVGGPDPDTQYF.